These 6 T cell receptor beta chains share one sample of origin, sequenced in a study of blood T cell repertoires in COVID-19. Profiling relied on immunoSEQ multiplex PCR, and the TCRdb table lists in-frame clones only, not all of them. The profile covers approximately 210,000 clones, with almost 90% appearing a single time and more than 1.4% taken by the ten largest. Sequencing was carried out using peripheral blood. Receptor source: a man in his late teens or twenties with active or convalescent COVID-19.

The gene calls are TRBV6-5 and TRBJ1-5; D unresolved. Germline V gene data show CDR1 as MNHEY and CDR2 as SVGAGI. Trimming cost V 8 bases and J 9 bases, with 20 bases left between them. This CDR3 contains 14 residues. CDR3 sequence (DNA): TGTGCCAGCTCAATGGCCGCCGACCCAGGGCCCCAGCATTTT. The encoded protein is CASSMAADPGPQHF.

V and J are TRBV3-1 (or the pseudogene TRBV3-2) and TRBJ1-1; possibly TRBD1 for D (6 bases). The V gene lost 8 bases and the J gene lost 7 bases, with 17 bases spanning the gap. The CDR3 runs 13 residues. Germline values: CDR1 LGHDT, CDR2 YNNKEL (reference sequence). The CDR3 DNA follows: TGTGCCAGCCGCTCGCAGGGGAGGGTTGAAGCTTTCTTT. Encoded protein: CASRSQGRVEAFF.

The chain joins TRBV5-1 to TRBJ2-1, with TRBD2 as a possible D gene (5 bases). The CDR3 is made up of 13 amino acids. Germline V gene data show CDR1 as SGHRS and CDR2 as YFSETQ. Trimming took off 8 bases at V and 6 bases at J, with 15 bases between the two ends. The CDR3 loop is CASLPGIGNEQFF. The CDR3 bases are TGCGCCAGTTTACCGGGGATCGGCAATGAGCAGTTCTTC.

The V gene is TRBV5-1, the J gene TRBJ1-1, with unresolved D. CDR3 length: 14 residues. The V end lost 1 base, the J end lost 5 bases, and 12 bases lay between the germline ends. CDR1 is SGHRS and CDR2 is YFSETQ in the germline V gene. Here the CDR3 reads CASSLSGGGTEAFF. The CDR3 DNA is TGCGCCAGCAGCTTGTCTGGCGGTGGTACTGAAGCTTTCTTT.

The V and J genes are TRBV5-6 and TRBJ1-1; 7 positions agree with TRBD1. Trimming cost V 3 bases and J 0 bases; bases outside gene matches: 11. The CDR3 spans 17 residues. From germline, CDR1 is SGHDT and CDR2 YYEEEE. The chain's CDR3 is CASSWRSGTVLNTEAFF. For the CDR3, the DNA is TGTGCCAGCAGCTGGCGTAGCGGGACAGTCTTGAACACTGAAGCTTTCTTT.

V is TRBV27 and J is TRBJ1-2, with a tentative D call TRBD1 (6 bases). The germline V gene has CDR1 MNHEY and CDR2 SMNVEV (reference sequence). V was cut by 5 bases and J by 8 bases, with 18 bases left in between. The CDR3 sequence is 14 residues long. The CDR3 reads CASSQRQAKAGYTF. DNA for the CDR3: TGTGCCAGCAGTCAGCGACAGGCCAAGGCGGGCTACACCTTC.